The T cell receptor beta chain described here comes from a study of blood T cell repertoires in COVID-19. Profiled with immunoSEQ multiplex PCR; TCRdb holds only in-frame clones, not every one. The repertoire holds 450,000 to 500,000 clones, approximately 85% seen once, with 3% to 3.5% in the top ten. CDR1 is SGHRS, CDR2 YFSETQ, per germline. Trimming removed 5 bases from V and 5 bases from J, with 25 bases in between. The CDR3 spans 17 residues. The sequenced material came from peripheral blood. This receptor was taken from a human donor in a cohort sampled during active COVID-19. The genes are TRBV5-1 and TRBJ1-1, with D tentatively TRBD1 (6 bases). Here the CDR3 DNA reads TGCGCCAGCAGTCCGGACTCGAACAGGGACGGGCGGACTGAAGCTTTCTTT. The encoded protein is CASSPDSNRDGRTEAFF.